Below are 28 T cell receptor beta chains sequenced from a single sample in a study of T-cell memory formation after mild COVID-19. One entry per CDR3 protein results from TCRdb running MiXCR on the 5' RACE reads. Of 540,000 or so distinct CDR3 sequences in the sample, around 21% were seen once. The material sequenced was PBMCs or a T cell subset sorted from them (not recorded which). These receptors were obtained from an adult woman who had mild COVID-19 (a few samples of this study predate the infection). Cell type and time point are not known.

The CDR3 region is CASSSTGVDGYTF. The DNA of the CDR3 is TGTGCCAGCAGCTCGACAGGGGTCGATGGCTACACCTTC. This sequence joins TRBV7-9 and TRBJ1-2, with 8 bases fitting TRBD1. The junction had 4 bases not matched to a gene; V was cut back by 4 bases and J by 6 bases. Germline V gene data show CDR1 as SEHNR and CDR2 as FQNEAQ (reference sequence). The CDR3 sequence is 13 residues long.

This sequence joins TRBV7-9 and TRBJ2-1, with 14 nucleotides matching TRBD2. Per the germline V gene, CDR1 is SEHNR and CDR2 is FQNEAQ (reference sequence). The CDR3 has 16 residues. V was pared by 5 bases and J by 6 bases, with 6 bases of the junction left unmatched. CDR3: CASSGGLAGERNEQFF. DNA for the CDR3: TGTGCCAGCAGCGGGGGACTAGCGGGAGAGCGCAATGAGCAGTTCTTC. The whole variable domain, remainder taken from reference TRBV7-9 and TRBJ2-1, is DTGVSQNPRHKITKRGQNVTFRCDPISEHNRLYWYRQTLGQGPEFLTYFQNEAQLEKSRLLSDRFSAERPKGSFSTLEIQRTEQGDSAMYLCASSGGLAGERNEQFFGPGTRLTVL.

In this sample, this clonotype turned up many times. The V call is TRBV20-1, the J call TRBJ2-1; D gene uncertain. V was trimmed by 0 bases and J by 4 bases, leaving 10 bases between them. The CDR3 has 14 residues. In germline, CDR1 is DFQATT, CDR2 SNEGSKA (reference sequence). The CDR3 reads CSAREGRDYNEQFF. The CDR3 nucleotides are TGCAGTGCTAGAGAGGGAAGGGATTACAATGAGCAGTTCTTC.

This clonotype has a handful of counts. This sequence joins TRBV3-1 and TRBJ1-3; possibly TRBD1 for D (6 bases). V lost 4 bases and J 3 bases, leaving 16 bases between the germline ends. Germline V gene lookup returns CDR1 LGHDT and CDR2 YNNKEL (reference sequence). The CDR3 loop spans 16 amino acids. This CDR3 is CASSRLGQMGGNTIYF. The CDR3 nucleotides read TGTGCCAGCAGCCGACTGGGACAAATGGGTGGAAACACCATATATTTT.

This clonotype was seen a handful of times. The chain uses TRBV30 and TRBJ2-3; 14 positions match TRBD2. V lost 7 bases and J lost 5; bases outside the gene matches: 2. CDR1 is GTSNPN and CDR2 is SVGIG in the germline V gene (reference sequence). The CDR3 extends over 13 amino acids. CDR3 protein: CALGLAGVDTQYF. The CDR3 DNA is TGTGCCTTGGGACTAGCGGGAGTAGATACGCAGTATTTT.

This clonotype was seen many times. J is TRBJ2-1 and V is TRBV7-6; possible D gene TRBD1, 6 bases. In germline, CDR1 is SGHVS, CDR2 FNYEAQ. The CDR3 has 14 amino acids. V lost 5 bases and J lost 5, with 13 bases in between. In nucleotides, the CDR3 is TGTGCCAGCAGCCGGACAGCCAATAACAATGAGCAGTTCTTC. Translated, it gives CASSRTANNNEQFF.

This clonotype was recorded a few times. The gene calls are TRBV15 and TRBJ2-1; 7 positions match TRBD2. J lost 7 bases, V lost 0 bases, and 12 bases had no gene match. The germline CDR1 and CDR2 sequences are LNHNV and YYDKDF (reference sequence). The CDR3 has 17 amino acids. CDR3 protein: CATSRDAGTIKINEQFF. CDR3 DNA: TGTGCCACCAGCAGAGACGCCGGGACTATAAAAATTAATGAGCAGTTCTTC.

The chain carries TRBV5-6 and TRBJ2-3, with D possibly being TRBD1 (5 bases). The V end was cut by 4 bases, the J end by 4 bases, with 19 bases between. The CDR3 sequence is 16 residues long. Germline V gene lookup returns CDR1 SGHDT and CDR2 YYEEEE. The CDR3 region is CASSKRTLQWSDTQYF. In nucleotides, the CDR3 is TGTGCCAGCAGCAAACGGACACTTCAGTGGTCAGATACGCAGTATTTT.

In its sample, this clonotype was seen many times. The V call is TRBV18, the J call TRBJ2-7, with TRBD1 matching 10 bases. The CDR3 is 15 residues long. Germline V gene sequence: CDR1 KGHSH, CDR2 LQKENI. Losses at the gene ends were 6 bases for V and 4 bases for J; bases not matched to a gene: 9. CDR3 residues: CASSTWTGGLYEQYF. In nucleotides, the CDR3 is TGTGCCAGCTCCACTTGGACAGGGGGTCTATACGAGCAGTACTTC.

The chain uses TRBV6-5 and TRBJ1-2, with a tentative D call TRBD1 (6 bases). Trimming shortened V by 9 bases and J by 8 bases, and 16 bases separated the two germline ends. Germline loops: CDR1 MNHEY, CDR2 SVGAGI. The CDR3 contains 12 residues. This chain's CDR3 is CASKTGSVGYTF. For the CDR3, the DNA is TGTGCCAGTAAGACAGGATCGGTCGGCTACACCTTC.

This clonotype was observed a few times. The gene calls are TRBV20-1 and TRBJ2-1; 9 nucleotides agree with TRBD2. This CDR3 is built from 14 residues. The V gene end was trimmed by 2 bases and the J gene end by 10 bases; junction bases not matched to a gene: 9. Per germline, CDR1 DFQATT and CDR2 SNEGSKA (reference sequence). The CDR3: CSARPGLATPEQFF. For the CDR3, the DNA is TGCAGTGCTAGACCGGGACTAGCTACTCCGGAGCAGTTCTTC.

The chain carries TRBV20-1 and TRBJ2-5; the D gene is possibly TRBD1 (6 bases). The CDR3 has 15 amino acids. In germline, CDR1 is DFQATT, CDR2 SNEGSKA (reference sequence). V gave up 1 base and J gave up 2 bases, with 14 bases separating them. The CDR3: CSARVQGMEQETQYF. The CDR3 nucleotides read TGCAGTGCTAGAGTACAGGGAATGGAACAAGAGACCCAGTACTTC.

This clonotype has a handful of counts. This sequence joins TRBV6-5 and TRBJ2-3; no clear D. The V end was cut by 9 bases, the J end by 1 base, with 23 bases between. The length of the CDR3 is 17 residues. Germline V gene lookup returns CDR1 MNHEY and CDR2 SVGAGI. CDR3 loop: CASSEISLGKGTDTQYF. The CDR3 nucleotides read TGTGCCAGTTCAGAAATTAGCCTGGGTAAGGGCACAGATACGCAGTATTTT.

This rearrangement joins TRBV19 to TRBJ1-5; D not resolved. Per germline, CDR1 LNHDA and CDR2 SQIVND (reference sequence). The germline V and J ends were trimmed by 3 bases and 0 bases, with 9 bases remaining between them. This CDR3 region has 15 residues. The DNA for the CDR3 is TGTGCCAGTAGTATGGGTCAATCTAGCAATCAGCCCCAGCATTTT. Translated, it gives CASSMGQSSNQPQHF. Filled out from reference TRBV19 and TRBJ1-5, the complete variable domain reads DGGITQSPKYLFRKEGQNVTLSCEQNLNHDAMYWYRQDPGQGLRLIYYSQIVNDFQKGDIAEGYSVSREKKESFPLTVTSAQKNPTAFYLCASSMGQSSNQPQHFGDGTRLSIL.

The chain links TRBV5-1 to TRBJ1-2; 9 nucleotides align to TRBD1. J was trimmed by 4 bases and V by 0 bases; bases with no gene match: 10. The CDR3 contains 17 residues. Germline assignment: CDR1 SGHRS and CDR2 YFSETQ. This CDR3 is CASSLAGQGMGGYGYTF. CDR3 sequence (DNA): TGCGCCAGCAGCTTGGCCGGACAGGGGATGGGTGGCTATGGCTACACCTTC.

The rearrangement joins TRBV5-1 to TRBJ2-7; D is uncertain. V lost 3 bases to trimming and J lost 9 bases, with 16 bases between them. The CDR3 spans 13 residues. Looked up from germline, CDR1 is SGHRS and CDR2 is YFSETQ. The DNA of the CDR3 is TGCGCCAGCAGCTACGGATCTCCGACGGCGCAGTACTTC. The encoded protein is CASSYGSPTAQYF.

J is TRBJ1-2 and V is TRBV10-3; weak D call: TRBD1 (5 bases). CDR3 length: 14 residues. V gave up 3 bases and J gave up 8 bases, with 16 bases separating them. CDR1 is ENHRY and CDR2 is SYGVKD in the germline V gene. The DNA of the CDR3 is TGTGCCATCAGTGAACCGGGGCAGGATGGCGGCTACACCTTC. The encoded protein is CAISEPGQDGGYTF.

CDR3 bases: TGCGCCAGCAGCTTGGATCTAGGGGGGCAGTACTTC. As protein: CASSLDLGGQYF. The rearrangement links TRBV5-1 to TRBJ2-7, with a possible D match to TRBD1 (6 bases). There are 12 residues in the CDR3. The V and J ends lost 0 bases and 9 bases respectively, with 10 bases between them. From germline, CDR1 is SGHRS and CDR2 YFSETQ. Filled out from reference TRBV5-1 and TRBJ2-7, the complete variable domain reads KAGVTQTPRYLIKTRGQQVTLSCSPISGHRSVSWYQQTPGQGLQFLFEYFSETQRNKGNFPGRFSGRQFSNSRSEMNVSTLELGDSALYLCASSLDLGGQYFGPGTRLTVT.

The chain couples TRBV5-1 to TRBJ1-1, with D hard to call. The CDR3 spans 12 residues. The V gene's germline CDR1 is SGHRS and CDR2 YFSETQ. V was clipped by 1 base and J by 6 bases, with 7 bases between them. The CDR3: CASSLNGAEAFF. The CDR3 nucleotides read TGCGCCAGCAGCTTGAATGGGGCTGAAGCTTTCTTT.

This clonotype was found a few times. This chain connects TRBV20-1 to TRBJ1-2; 7 bases match TRBD1. With 2 bases clipped from V and 4 bases from J, the junction kept 10 bases outside the gene matches. The CDR3 loop spans 15 amino acids. Germline V gives CDR1 DFQATT, CDR2 SNEGSKA (reference sequence). The CDR3 sequence: CSARRGGGEIYGYTF. The CDR3 nucleotides read TGCAGTGCTAGAAGGGGAGGGGGCGAGATCTATGGCTACACCTTC.

CDR3: CATSRGQGSYEQYF. As DNA, the CDR3 is TGTGCCACCAGCCGGGGACAGGGTAGCTACGAGCAGTACTTC. The V and J genes are TRBV15 and TRBJ2-7; TRBD1 agrees at 9 bases. The CDR3 totals 14 residues. CDR1 and CDR2 (germline): LNHNV, YYDKDF (reference sequence). V lost 5 bases and J lost 3; bases outside the gene matches: 5.

This clonotype was counted a few times. The chain combines TRBV5-1 with TRBJ2-3; the match to TRBD2 covers 7 bases. Losses at the gene ends were 3 bases for V and 4 bases for J; bases not matched to a gene: 8. CDR1 SGHRS and CDR2 YFSETQ come from the germline V gene. This CDR3 has 15 residues. The CDR3 reads CASSSGGSLSDTQYF. CDR3 bases: TGCGCCAGCAGCTCGGGCGGGAGCTTATCAGATACGCAGTATTTT. Using reference TRBV5-1 and TRBJ2-3 for the parts outside the CDR3, the full variable domain is KAGVTQTPRYLIKTRGQQVTLSCSPISGHRSVSWYQQTPGQGLQFLFEYFSETQRNKGNFPGRFSGRQFSNSRSEMNVSTLELGDSALYLCASSSGGSLSDTQYFGPGTRLTVL.

This clonotype was observed a few times. This chain links TRBV3-1 with TRBJ2-7, with D possibly matching TRBD2 (5 bases). Trimming left V 3 bases short and J 2 bases short, with 17 bases between. The CDR3 runs to 16 residues. CDR1 is LGHDT and CDR2 is YNNKEL in the germline V gene (reference sequence). CDR3 sequence: CASSHYRPPRAYEQYF. CDR3 coding DNA: TGTGCCAGCAGCCACTACCGCCCGCCGAGGGCCTACGAGCAGTACTTC.

In its sample, this clonotype was seen a few times. This chain's CDR3 is CASSTGNTIYF. CDR3 sequence (DNA): TGTGCCAGCAGTACCGGAAACACCATATATTTT. The rearrangement joins TRBV7-9 to TRBJ1-3; D gene unclear. Trimming cost V 6 bases and J 4 bases, with 4 bases left between them. Germline V CDR1 and CDR2: SEHNR, FQNEAQ (reference sequence). This CDR3 region has 11 residues.

The chain employs TRBV6-1 and TRBJ2-1, with a tentative D call TRBD2 (5 bases). CDR3 length equals 19 residues. The germline V gene has CDR1 MNHNS and CDR2 SASEGT. V lost 2 bases, J lost 7 bases, and 27 bases lay in between. DNA of the CDR3: TGTGCCAGCAGTGAAATTGCCGGGCTAGCTGGACCTCCTGGGAATGAGCAGTTCTTC. It yields the protein CASSEIAGLAGPPGNEQFF.

This rearrangement joins TRBV7-6 to TRBJ1-1; possible D gene TRBD1, 5 bases. The V gene's germline CDR1 is SGHVS and CDR2 FNYEAQ. V dropped 5 bases and J dropped 6 bases, with 16 bases sitting between them. This CDR3 region has 14 residues. CDR3 coding DNA: TGTGCCAGCAGCCCCCCTGGGCAGGGCGCTGAAGCTTTCTTT. Its translation: CASSPPGQGAEAFF.

This clonotype was counted ten times or more. The chain couples TRBV7-2 to TRBJ2-1; D is unresolved. Germline values: CDR1 SGHTA, CDR2 FQGNSA. The CDR3 is made up of 14 amino acids. Trimming removed 1 base at V and 2 bases at J, with 6 bases between. Here the CDR3 reads CASSLGTTYNEQFF. CDR3 nucleotides: TGTGCCAGCAGCTTAGGGACCACCTACAATGAGCAGTTCTTC.

Only a few counts were recorded for this clonotype. This chain connects TRBV12-3 or TRBV12-4 to TRBJ2-1; 7 bases agree with TRBD2. The CDR3 is made up of 15 amino acids. The trim removed 2 bases at V and 6 bases at J, leaving 7 bases unmatched. The chain's CDR3 is CASSLMGGGGNEQFF. The CDR3 DNA is TGTGCCAGCAGTTTAATGGGCGGGGGAGGCAATGAGCAGTTCTTC.